What follows are 4 T cell receptor beta chains derived from one specimen sequenced in a study of blood T cell repertoires in COVID-19. Clones were read by immunoSEQ multiplex PCR, and TCRdb kept only the in-frame ones, dropping some. The data show about 160,000 clones, 60% to 85% seen once. Material for sequencing was peripheral blood. These receptor sequences come from a woman aged 60-75 years with COVID-19, enrolled during active disease.

The genes are TRBV27 and TRBJ2-2, with a weak D call TRBD2 (6 bases). Germline V CDR1 and CDR2: MNHEY, SMNVEV (reference sequence). V was cut by 6 bases and J by 6 bases, with 11 bases left in between. This CDR3 contains 13 residues. The CDR3 nucleotides read TGTGCCAGCAGGCGGGACGGGGCCGGGGAGCTGTTTTTT. Amino acids: CASRRDGAGELFF.

The V gene is TRBV16, the J gene TRBJ1-4; 8 nucleotides agree with TRBD1. The CDR3 covers 15 residues. Germline-derived CDR1 and CDR2 are KGHSY and FQNENV. Trimming took 4 bases from V and 8 from J; bases not matched to a gene: 9. The CDR3 DNA follows: TGTGCCAGCAGCCTCGGACAGGGCGTAGGCGAAAAACTGTTTTTT. Translation gives CASSLGQGVGEKLFF.

The chain combines TRBV7-2 with TRBJ2-2; perhaps TRBD1 as D (6 bases). The CDR3 is 16 residues long. Trimming shortened V by 6 bases and J by 0 bases, and 14 bases separated the two germline ends. Per the germline V gene, CDR1 is SGHTA and CDR2 is FQGNSA. The CDR3 sequence is CASRAAGATNTGELFF. CDR3 DNA: TGTGCCAGCAGGGCGGCAGGGGCCACGAACACCGGGGAGCTGTTTTTT. Complete variable domain (other parts from reference TRBV7-2 and TRBJ2-2): GAGVSQSPSNKVTEKGKDVELRCDPISGHTALYWYRQSLGQGLEFLIYFQGNSAPDKSGLPSDRFSAERTGGSVSTLTIQRTQQEDSAVYLCASRAAGATNTGELFFGEGSRLTVL.

The V and J genes are TRBV29-1 and TRBJ2-5; 10 nucleotides align to TRBD1. This CDR3 contains 13 residues. V lost 7 bases, J lost 2 bases, and 4 bases stayed unmatched. Germline V CDR1 and CDR2: SQVTM, ANQGSEA. The CDR3 nucleotides are TGCAGCGCCGGGACAGGGGTACAAGAGACCCAGTACTTC. Translating it yields CSAGTGVQETQYF.